Listed below are T cell receptor beta chains from one sample, sequenced in a study of OX40 agonist ivuxolimab in advanced cancers. Method: immunoSEQ multiplex PCR; TCRdb's copy keeps in-frame clones and lacks some. This table has about 98,000 clones, around 92% appearing once. The sequencing here drew on CD4+ or CD8+ T cells sorted from blood, taken in a trial of the OX40 agonist ivuxolimab. The receptor source for this set is an adult with an advanced solid tumor such as melanoma, head and neck, liver or kidney cancer. The conserved cysteine and the conserved F or W are not part of the CDR3 here. The order of the fields is CDR3 protein, clone size, D gene, V gene. A D gene is named only where the DNA matches it firmly. Size tells how often a clone was seen (once, few, many) or the class of an expanded clone, and some rows leave it out.

CDR3aa: AWSLGRGSVDEQF
abundance: NA
d_gene: NA
v_gene: TRBV30

CDR3aa: AWSVGGNQPQH
abundance: NA
d_gene: NA
v_gene: TRBV30

CDR3aa: ASSSVTYEQY
abundance: NA
d_gene: NA
v_gene: TRBV28

CDR3aa: ASSPSGGGQNTDTQY
abundance: NA
d_gene: NA
v_gene: TRBV18

CDR3aa: ASRAREGNTEAF
abundance: NA
d_gene: NA
v_gene: TRBV5-1

CDR3aa: ASSHPSGTDTQY
abundance: NA
d_gene: NA
v_gene: TRBV4-2

CDR3aa: ASSQVGGNTEAF
abundance: few
d_gene: NA
v_gene: TRBV4-1

CDR3aa: ASSAGPEAF
abundance: NA
d_gene: NA
v_gene: TRBV6-1

CDR3aa: ASSLPSGVITGELF
abundance: NA
d_gene: NA
v_gene: TRBV7-2

CDR3aa: ASSYSGTGDTGGYT
abundance: NA
d_gene: TRBD1
v_gene: TRBV6-5

CDR3aa: ASSPRGSAQETQY
abundance: NA
d_gene: NA
v_gene: TRBV19

CDR3aa: SVTSGGYNEQF
abundance: NA
d_gene: TRBD2
v_gene: TRBV29-1

CDR3aa: ASSITDTQY
abundance: NA
d_gene: NA
v_gene: TRBV25-1

CDR3aa: ASSQGGTSGRLRGYNEQF
abundance: NA
d_gene: TRBD2
v_gene: TRBV4-1

CDR3aa: ATQPSGGADTQY
abundance: once
d_gene: TRBD2
v_gene: TRBV28

CDR3aa: ASSYFPYYGYT
abundance: once
d_gene: NA
v_gene: TRBV6-6

CDR3aa: ASSYPRGGYGYT
abundance: NA
d_gene: NA
v_gene: TRBV6-5

CDR3aa: ASSLDRNEQY
abundance: NA
d_gene: NA
v_gene: TRBV11-3

CDR3aa: ASSSTGTPLSYNEQF
abundance: NA
d_gene: NA
v_gene: TRBV7-3

CDR3aa: ASSRKLRITDTQY
abundance: NA
d_gene: NA
v_gene: TRBV2

CDR3aa: ASSEAGRGDPQY
abundance: NA
d_gene: NA
v_gene: TRBV2

CDR3aa: ASSSHQSAYSGNTIY
abundance: NA
d_gene: NA
v_gene: TRBV28

CDR3aa: ASSLAEPGLAGLGTDTQY
abundance: NA
d_gene: TRBD2
v_gene: TRBV7-2